This T cell receptor beta chain emerged from a study of T cells in Graves' hyperthyroidism and ophthalmopathy. Study overall: Peripheral blood specimens were obtained at initial diagnosis, prior to any treatment.

The CDR3 sequence is 14 residues long. The germline V gene has CDR1 MNHEY and CDR2 SVGEGT. Trimming took 2 bases from V and 3 from J, leaving 10 bases between them. There are many counts of this clonotype. For Graves' hyperthyroidism to be stable, ophthalmopathy could not progress within 18 months. Amplified TCR beta CDR3 regions derived from RNA transcripts. The HTBI set primed first-round TCR CDR3 RT-PCR. TCRdb ran MiXCR on the multiplex PCR reads and lists one entry per CDR3 protein. This table holds more than 500,000 distinct CDR3 sequences, around 15% found once. The chain joins TRBV6-2 or TRBV6-3 to TRBJ1-1, with D tentatively TRBD1 (6 bases). The sequenced sample consisted of blood. The TCR sequence derives from a woman aged 40 to 50 with Graves' hyperthyroidism. CDR3 amino acids: CASSYGDTHTEAFF. The CDR3 nucleotides read TGTGCCAGCAGTTACGGGGACACGCACACTGAAGCTTTCTTT.